This T cell receptor (beta chain) was recorded in a study of blood T cell repertoires in COVID-19 (dated by TCRdb to about 2020). In the study overall: The collaborator samples originated in the United States, Italy and Spain and spanned the acute and convalescent phases of COVID-19. The material from the prospective study consisted of cDNA or gDNA derived from T cells, B-cell-depleted T cells, or PBMCs. Subjects who had been exposed to COVID-19, were actively infected with it, or had recovered from it provided the deeply sampled blood TCRbeta repertoires that made up the dataset. The repertoires were released in a freely available public database intended as a resource for research on the immune response to SARS-CoV-2. The samples were drawn from two sources: the first 160 participants of the ongoing ImmuneRACE study, and 1,200 or so subjects contributed by 6 global collaborators. Sample metadata almost always included a de-identified subject ID, COVID-19 status, age in years and sex. Where available, HLA class I and class II types were obtained from metadata supplied by the sample provider rather than from assay-based typing. Broader findings and caveats from the paper: Clinical and demographic metadata were provided uncurated, with the amount varying by source and participant.

This clone was recorded once. Its specific antigen is unknown. No base qualities exist here, and no much larger clone lies one base off it. According to the germline V gene (reference sequence), CDR1 reads LNHDA and CDR2 reads SQIVND. V is cut by 8 bases and J by 6 bases, and the space between the germline ends is 19 bases. The CDR3 holds 15 amino acids from the cysteine to the phenylalanine. Only the CDR3 region is kept as DNA, spanning 45 bases read in frame from base 1. In Seattle, one collaborating source enrolled patients while the infection was active and tracked those patients longitudinally over the course of disease. Each collaborating institution followed its own protocols to collect whole blood in K2EDTA tubes. For TCRbeta analysis, collaborators shipped samples as frozen whole blood, isolated PBMCs, or DNA extracted from either of those sample types. TCRbeta CDR3 regions were amplified from genomic DNA by means of the immunoSEQ Assay, a bias-controlled multiplex PCR. The authors' analysis ran thus. Within the assay, amplification of reference gene primers was used to estimate how many nucleated cells each sample contained. To quantify the absolute abundance of each unique TCRbeta CDR3 rearrangement, sequence reads were collapsed and filtered. Productive Simpson clonality was computed per sample as the square root of Simpson's diversity index over productive rearrangements. TCRdb obtained this table from immuneACCESS and retained in-frame rearrangements with V and J assigned. These tables miss some clones; where compared with another copy, unresolved V genes account for less than half of the shortfall, and the remainder is unexplained. The V and J calls and the clone size are those of that table, but D and trimming were determined from the DNA. Present in this sample are around 120,000 clones, around 90% of which were seen just once. Approximately 5% of the sample lies in the top ten.

The clonotype comes from a man in his 60s with COVID-19, enrolled during active disease. Recombination joined TRBV19 with TRBJ2-2; the D gene cannot be resolved reliably. Sequences were obtained from peripheral blood. The DNA is TGTGCCAGTTCCCCAGGCGTAGAGCCTCCCGGGGAGCTGTTTTTT. It translates to CASSPGVEPPGELFF.